A selection of T cell receptor beta chains follows, all from one sample in a study of shared clonotypes between healthy human individuals. The protocol was immunoSEQ multiplex PCR, while the TCRdb copy is restricted to in-frame clones and leaves out a portion. The sample shows over a million clones, around 95% of them seen only once. The sequenced sample consisted of naive CD4+ T cells sorted from blood. These receptors were taken from a man under 40 in good health. Both conserved end residues are part of each CDR3. A D gene is named only where the DNA matches it firmly. For some rows the clone size is stated as once, few or many, or as a class when expanded; others skip it.

>once|TRBJ2-1|TRBV10-3|11|-
TGTGCCATCAGTGAGTCTGATGAGCAGTTCTTC
CAISESDEQFF
>-|TRBJ1-3|TRBV7-2|15|TRBD1
TGTGCCAGCAGCTTAGCGACAGGGGCTGGAAACACCATATATTTT
CASSLATGAGNTIYF
>-|TRBJ2-4|TRBV11-2|14|TRBD2
TGTGCCAGCAGCCCCTTGGACGGGGGGGGCATTCAGTACTTC
CASSPLDGGGIQYF
>few|TRBJ2-1|TRBV10-2|12|-
TGCGCCAGCAGTGAGTCGTACAATGAGCAGTTCTTC
CASSESYNEQFF
>-|TRBJ2-5|TRBV6-5|15|-
TGTGCCAGCAGACTGTCAGGCTGGAGTGGCGAGACCCAGTACTTC
CASRLSGWSGETQYF
>-|TRBJ1-1|TRBV4-1|15|-
TGCGCCAGCAGCCAAGGTGGGGCTGGAGACACTGAAGCTTTCTTT
CASSQGGAGDTEAFF
>-|TRBJ2-5|TRBV9|14|-
TGTGCCAGCAGCGGACCTTTGAGGGGAGAGACCCAGTACTTC
CASSGPLRGETQYF
>-|TRBJ1-1|TRBV6-1|13|-
TGTGCCAGCAGTGGACATTCGTACACTGAAGCTTTCTTT
CASSGHSYTEAFF
>-|TRBJ1-1|TRBV23-1|20|-
TGCGCCAGCAGTCGGCCCGGAGAACCTTCTGAGAACCTTCTGAACACTGAAGCTTTCTTT
CASSRPGEPSENLLNTEAFF
>-|TRBJ2-6|TRBV10-1|14|-
TGCGCCAGCAGTGCGGCCGGAGAGGCCAACGTCCTGACTTTC
CASSAAGEANVLTF
>-|TRBJ2-3|TRBV7-3|20|TRBD2
TGTGCCAGCAGCTTACTTGGGATAGCGGGAGGGCTGGAGGGCACAGATACGCAGTATTTT
CASSLLGIAGGLEGTDTQYF
>-|TRBJ2-1|TRBV5-1|15|TRBD1
TGCGCCAGCAGCTTGCCGACCGGGACAGGGAATGAGCAGTTCTTC
CASSLPTGTGNEQFF
>-|TRBJ1-1|TRBV12-5|13|-
TGTGCTAGTCGGTTGACAGGTGGAACTGAAGCTTTCTTT
CASRLTGGTEAFF
>-|TRBJ2-7|TRBV5-4|15|-
TGTGCCAGCAGCGCTCCGACAGGGACTTCCTACGAGCAGTACTTC
CASSAPTGTSYEQYF
>-|TRBJ2-5|TRBV7-6|15|TRBD2
TGTGCCAGCAGCCTCAGCGGGAGAGTGGGGGAGACCCAGTACTTC
CASSLSGRVGETQYF
>-|TRBJ2-1|TRBV2|16|TRBD2
TGTGCCAGCCTTGAGTCCCCGACTAGCACCTACAATGAGCAGTTCTTC
CASLESPTSTYNEQFF
>few|TRBJ1-2|TRBV5-3|14|-
TGTGCCAGAAGCGGTTCCTGGGTAGCCTATGGCTACACCTTC
CARSGSWVAYGYTF
>-|TRBJ1-5|TRBV2|17|TRBD1
TGTGCCAGCAGTGAAGCGCTGGACAGGGTCGTGTATCAGCCCCAGCATTTT
CASSEALDRVVYQPQHF
>-|TRBJ2-3|TRBV7-8|20|TRBD2
TGTGCCAGCAGCTTCGGGAGGGAAGAACTAGCGGGAGCCCCCCCCTTCTCGCAGTATTTT
CASSFGREELAGAPPFSQYF
>-|TRBJ2-1|TRBV5-8|13|-
TGTGCCAGCACCCTTGTCGGAATCGATGAGCAGTTCTTC
CASTLVGIDEQFF
>-|TRBJ2-5|TRBV2|16|TRBD2
TGTGCCAGCAGGGAACTAGCGGGAGGCGCCATGGGGACCCAGTACTTC
CASRELAGGAMGTQYF
>-|TRBJ2-7|TRBV9|14|-
TGTGCCAGCAGCGTAGGGGCGGGGCCGTACGAGCAGTACTTC
CASSVGAGPYEQYF
>-|TRBJ2-7|TRBV18|14|-
TGTGCCAGCTCACCGTTCGGGACCAACTACGAGCAGTACTTC
CASSPFGTNYEQYF
>-|TRBJ2-7|TRBV13|14|TRBD2
TGTGCCAGCAGCTTATCGGCGGGAGCAAGCGAGCAGTACTTC
CASSLSAGASEQYF
>-|TRBJ2-7|TRBV28|14|-
TGTGCCACCACCCGAGGGCGGGACGACCACGAGCAGTACTTC
CATTRGRDDHEQYF
>-|TRBJ1-5|TRBV19|15|-
TGTGCCAGTAGTCCTGGGAGCGTAAGCAATCAGCCCCAGCATTTT
CASSPGSVSNQPQHF
>-|TRBJ2-7|TRBV15|15|TRBD2
TGTGCCACCAGCAGATCTAGCGGGCAGTCCTACGAGCAGTACTTC
CATSRSSGQSYEQYF